These 19 T cell receptor beta chains share one sample of origin, sequenced in a study of T cell clones after liver transplantation. Libraries were prepared by immunoSEQ multiplex PCR; TCRdb keeps only in-frame clonotypes and omits some of them. The sample lists 75,000 to 100,000 clones, roughly four fifths occurring once. The sample consisted of CD4+ T cells from blood, taken approximately 45 months after liver transplant. These receptors were obtained from a human patient who received a liver transplant. The graft donor may have contributed some T cells.

The chain has TRBV6-1 and TRBJ2-7; 8 bases map to TRBD1. This CDR3 contains 14 residues. Trimming cost V 7 bases and J 3 bases; bases outside gene matches: 8. In germline, CDR1 is MNHNS, CDR2 SASEGT. The CDR3 DNA reads TGTGCCAGCACCAAACAGGGGGTCAACTACGAGCAGTACTTC. This sequence encodes CASTKQGVNYEQYF.

J is TRBJ1-2 and V is TRBV5-1, with 8 positions matching TRBD1. In germline, CDR1 is SGHRS, CDR2 YFSETQ. This CDR3 is built from 14 residues. After removal of 4 bases from V and 4 bases from J, the junction contained 6 bases not matched to a gene. The CDR3 is CASSPQGGSYGYTF. The CDR3 DNA reads as TGCGCCAGCAGCCCACAGGGGGGAAGCTATGGCTACACCTTC.

The chain uses TRBV5-1 and TRBJ1-1; D may be TRBD1 (6 bases). The CDR3 length is 13 residues. V dropped 4 bases and J dropped 1 base, with 8 bases sitting between them. Germline V CDR1 and CDR2: SGHRS, YFSETQ. The CDR3 loop reads CASSAGQNTEAFF. The DNA of the CDR3 is TGCGCCAGCAGCGCGGGACAGAACACTGAAGCTTTCTTT.

J is TRBJ1-1 and V is TRBV6-6; D is ambiguous. From germline, CDR1 is MNHNY and CDR2 SVGAGI (reference sequence). This CDR3 is built from 14 residues. V was trimmed by 1 base and J by 2 bases, leaving 8 bases between them. The CDR3 bases are TGTGCCAGCAGTTACTATGGCCCAAACACTGAAGCTTTCTTT. Its protein product is CASSYYGPNTEAFF.

The rearrangement joins TRBV29-1 to TRBJ1-2, with D perhaps matching TRBD1 (5 bases). V lost 5 bases and J 7 bases, leaving 11 bases between the germline ends. Germline CDR1 SQVTM, CDR2 ANQGSEA. The CDR3 runs 11 residues. The CDR3 nucleotides are TGCAGCGTTCAGGGCCCTAGTGGCTACACCTTC. Amino acid sequence: CSVQGPSGYTF.

The chain uses TRBV5-1 and TRBJ2-3, with TRBD2 identical over 9 bases. Germline CDR1 and CDR2: SGHRS and YFSETQ. V was clipped by 4 bases and J by 7 bases; unmatched bases: 7. The CDR3 sequence is 14 residues long. The CDR3 loop reads CASSLGLASNTQYF. DNA of the CDR3: TGCGCCAGCAGCCTTGGACTAGCGAGTAATACGCAGTATTTT. The full variable domain, its missing parts supplied by reference TRBV5-1 and TRBJ2-3, is KAGVTQTPRYLIKTRGQQVTLSCSPISGHRSVSWYQQTPGQGLQFLFEYFSETQRNKGNFPGRFSGRQFSNSRSEMNVSTLELGDSALYLCASSLGLASNTQYFGPGTRLTVL.

This clone was detected once. The J gene is TRBJ1-2, the V gene TRBV7-2; 9 bases are a match to TRBD1. Germline V gene data show CDR1 as SGHTA and CDR2 as FQGNSA. The J segment lost 7 bases and the V segment lost 4 bases, leaving 16 bases of the junction unmatched. The CDR3 has 17 residues. CDR3 protein: CASSSPGQGKWRSGYTF. CDR3 DNA sequence: TGTGCCAGCAGCTCACCGGGACAGGGAAAGTGGCGATCTGGCTACACCTTC.

V is TRBV28 and J is TRBJ2-7; D may be TRBD2 (6 bases). This CDR3 is 16 amino acids long. Looked up from germline, CDR1 is MDHEN and CDR2 is SYDVKM. V shed 2 bases and J shed 4 bases, with 18 bases lying between them. CDR3 sequence (DNA): TGTGCCAGCAGTTTAGGGGGTGGTGGTAGCGGATACGAGCAGTACTTC. This codes for CASSLGGGGSGYEQYF.

The chain combines TRBV6-5 with TRBJ2-7; D possibly corresponds to TRBD1 (5 bases). CDR1 and CDR2 from the germline V gene are MNHEY and SVGAGI. V dropped 2 bases and J dropped 9 bases, with 14 bases sitting between them. CDR3 length equals 13 residues. The CDR3 sequence is CASSYDRRAWQYF. The DNA of the CDR3 is TGTGCCAGCAGTTACGATCGCAGGGCCTGGCAGTACTTC.

The chain combines TRBV2 with TRBJ1-1; D call uncertain. The V gene's germline CDR1 is SNHLY and CDR2 FYNNEI. The length of the CDR3 is 15 residues. V lost 2 bases and J 1 base, leaving 11 bases between the germline ends. In DNA form, the CDR3 reads TGTGCCAGCAGTGAACGGGTGGTGGGGAACACTGAAGCTTTCTTT. Translation: CASSERVVGNTEAFF.

The chain links TRBV4-2 to TRBJ2-3; 10 bases match TRBD2. The CDR3 covers 16 residues. Germline CDR1 and CDR2: LGHNA and YNFKEQ. Germline trimming cut 2 bases from V and 3 bases from J; bases unmatched to any gene: 5. The CDR3, as DNA: TGTGCCAGCAGCCAAAGGACTAGCGGAAAGACAGATACGCAGTATTTT. It is translated as CASSQRTSGKTDTQYF.

This chain connects TRBV18 to TRBJ1-1; D is perhaps TRBD1 (6 bases). V was shortened by 6 bases and J by 0 bases, with 11 bases between the two germline ends. CDR1 is KGHSH and CDR2 is LQKENI in the germline V gene. The CDR3 consists of 14 residues. CDR3 region: CASSWDIMNTEAFF. Here the CDR3 DNA reads TGTGCCAGCTCCTGGGACATCATGAACACTGAAGCTTTCTTT.

The chain uses TRBV11-2 and TRBJ2-3; TRBD1 aligns across 10 bases. Germline V gene lookup returns CDR1 SGHAT and CDR2 FQNNGV. The CDR3 sequence is 17 residues long. Trimming took 0 bases from V and 1 from J; bases not matched to a gene: 4. DNA of the CDR3: TGTGCCAGCAGCTTAGAAGGGACAGGGGCCGGCACAGATACGCAGTATTTT. Its protein is CASSLEGTGAGTDTQYF.

On this clone itself: The same CDR3 can be traced to other DNA sequences in this sample. This chain joins TRBV7-2 and TRBJ1-4; possible D gene TRBD1, 5 bases. The germline CDR1 and CDR2 sequences are SGHTA and FQGNSA. Between the trimmed V and J ends, which lost 1 base and 4 bases, there was a span of 10 bases. This CDR3 comprises 15 residues. The CDR3 region is CASSLGGSLNEKLFF. DNA of the CDR3: TGTGCCAGCAGCTTAGGGGGGTCTCTTAATGAAAAACTGTTTTTT.

The gene calls are TRBV5-8 and TRBJ2-1, with 7 bases matching TRBD1. Losses at the gene ends were 4 bases for V and 3 bases for J; bases not matched to a gene: 10. The germline CDR1 and CDR2 sequences are SGHTS and YDEGEE. The CDR3 loop spans 16 amino acids. The CDR3 sequence: CASSPKGAGVYNEQFF. The DNA of the CDR3 is TGTGCCAGCAGCCCCAAGGGGGCAGGAGTCTACAATGAGCAGTTCTTC.

V gene TRBV28 combines with J gene TRBJ1-1; 7 bases are shared with TRBD1. The CDR3 length is 13 residues. Germline CDR1 MDHEN, CDR2 SYDVKM. The ends lost 0 bases at V and 8 bases at J; junction bases unmatched: 3. CDR3 loop: CASSLWDRPEAFF. CDR3 DNA sequence: TGTGCCAGCAGTTTATGGGACAGGCCCGAAGCTTTCTTT. Together with reference TRBV28 and TRBJ1-1, the CDR3 gives the full variable domain: DVKVTQSSRYLVKRTGEKVFLECVQDMDHENMFWYRQDPGLGLRLIYFSYDVKMKEKGDIPEGYSVSREKKERFSLILESASTNQTSMYLCASSLWDRPEAFFGQGTRLTVV.

This rearrangement joins TRBV27 to TRBJ2-5, with unresolved D. The length of the CDR3 is 13 residues. From germline, CDR1 is MNHEY and CDR2 SMNVEV (reference sequence). Trimming left V 8 bases short and J 2 bases short, with 12 bases between. The CDR3 bases are TGTGCCAGCGCGGTGATCGGGCAAGAGACCCAGTACTTC. This encodes CASAVIGQETQYF.

The J gene is TRBJ1-5, the V gene TRBV15, with TRBD1 as a possible D gene (5 bases). CDR3 size: 15 residues. Germline V gene sequence: CDR1 LNHNV, CDR2 YYDKDF (reference sequence). Trimming cost V 0 bases and J 2 bases, with 8 bases left between them. Here the CDR3 DNA reads TGTGCCACCAGCAGAGAACCCAGGGGCAATCAGCCCCAGCATTTT. Its translation: CATSREPRGNQPQHF.

This sequence joins TRBV29-1 and TRBJ1-4, with no clear D. V shed 4 bases and J shed 0 bases, with 9 bases lying between them. Germline values: CDR1 SQVTM, CDR2 ANQGSEA. The CDR3 has 14 residues. The CDR3 loop is CSVVRFATNEKLFF. CDR3 nucleotides: TGCAGCGTTGTACGTTTTGCAACTAATGAAAAACTGTTTTTT.